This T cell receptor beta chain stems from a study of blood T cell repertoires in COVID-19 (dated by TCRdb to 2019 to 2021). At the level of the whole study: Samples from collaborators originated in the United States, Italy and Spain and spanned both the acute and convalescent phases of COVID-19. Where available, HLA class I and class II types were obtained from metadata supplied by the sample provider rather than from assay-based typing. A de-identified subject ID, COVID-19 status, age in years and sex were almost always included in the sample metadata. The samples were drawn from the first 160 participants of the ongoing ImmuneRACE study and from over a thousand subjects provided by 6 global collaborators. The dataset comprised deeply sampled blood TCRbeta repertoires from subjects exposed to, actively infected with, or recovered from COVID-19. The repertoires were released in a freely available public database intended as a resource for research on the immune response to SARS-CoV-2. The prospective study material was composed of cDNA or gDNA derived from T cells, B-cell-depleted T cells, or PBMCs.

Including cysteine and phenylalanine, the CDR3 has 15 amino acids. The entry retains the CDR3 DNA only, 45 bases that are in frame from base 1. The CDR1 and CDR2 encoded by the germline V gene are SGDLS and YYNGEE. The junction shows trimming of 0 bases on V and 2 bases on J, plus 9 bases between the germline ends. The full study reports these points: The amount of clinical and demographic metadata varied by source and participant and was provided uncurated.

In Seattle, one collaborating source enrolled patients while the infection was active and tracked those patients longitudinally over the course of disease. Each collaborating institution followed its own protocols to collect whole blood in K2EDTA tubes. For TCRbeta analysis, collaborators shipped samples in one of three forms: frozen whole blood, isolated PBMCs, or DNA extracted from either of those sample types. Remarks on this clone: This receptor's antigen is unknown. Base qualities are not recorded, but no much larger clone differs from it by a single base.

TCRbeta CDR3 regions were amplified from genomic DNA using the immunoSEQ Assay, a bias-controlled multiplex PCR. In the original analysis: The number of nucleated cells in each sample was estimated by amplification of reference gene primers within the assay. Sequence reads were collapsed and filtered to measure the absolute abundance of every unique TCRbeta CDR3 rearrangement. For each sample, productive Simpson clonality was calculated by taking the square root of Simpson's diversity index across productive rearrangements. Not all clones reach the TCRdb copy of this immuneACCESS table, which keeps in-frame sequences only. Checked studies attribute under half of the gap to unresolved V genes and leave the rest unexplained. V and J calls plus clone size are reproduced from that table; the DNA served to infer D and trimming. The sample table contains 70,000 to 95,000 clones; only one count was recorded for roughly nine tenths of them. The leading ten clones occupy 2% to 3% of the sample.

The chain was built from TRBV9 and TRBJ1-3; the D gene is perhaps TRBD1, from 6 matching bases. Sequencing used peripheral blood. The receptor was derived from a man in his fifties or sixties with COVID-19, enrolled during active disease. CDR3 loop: CASSVGGTTGNTIYF. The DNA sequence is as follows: TGTGCCAGCAGCGTAGGTGGGACAACTGGAAACACCATATATTTT.